The rows below give T cell receptor beta chains drawn from one sample of a study of technical replicates of blood from a few donors. Libraries were prepared by immunoSEQ multiplex PCR; TCRdb keeps only in-frame clonotypes and omits some of them. The profile covers about 100,000 clones, with about 96% appearing a single time and under 0.45% taken by the ten largest. Sequencing was done on a sample of T cells isolated from PBMCs. These receptors all stem from a human donor in good health. CDR3s include the opening cysteine and the closing phenylalanine or tryptophan.

j_gene: TRBJ1-1; v_gene: TRBV9; CDR3aa: CASSYYSGGSKNTEAFF
j_gene: TRBJ2-7; v_gene: TRBV7-9; CDR3aa: CASTISGSTYEQYF
j_gene: TRBJ2-1; v_gene: TRBV7-3; CDR3aa: CASSFLRAGYNEQFF
j_gene: TRBJ2-3; v_gene: TRBV6-5; CDR3aa: CASSPQGWADTQYF
j_gene: TRBJ2-7; v_gene: TRBV7-3; CDR3aa: CASSPGAGGYYEQYF
j_gene: TRBJ2-5; v_gene: TRBV2; CDR3aa: CASTERRNQETQYF
j_gene: TRBJ2-7; v_gene: TRBV5-5; CDR3aa: CASSQPGLAYEQYF
j_gene: TRBJ2-7; v_gene: TRBV29-1; CDR3aa: CSVGPGPDYEQYF
j_gene: TRBJ2-2; v_gene: TRBV10-3; CDR3aa: CAIGTPPTGELFF
j_gene: TRBJ1-1; v_gene: TRBV7-9; CDR3aa: CASPKIPGGTEAFF
j_gene: TRBJ2-1; v_gene: TRBV6-1; CDR3aa: CASRAGTGYNEQFF
j_gene: TRBJ1-5; v_gene: TRBV6-5; CDR3aa: CASSEDGDSNQPQHF
j_gene: TRBJ1-1; v_gene: TRBV9; CDR3aa: CASSLDGTATEAFF
j_gene: TRBJ2-7; v_gene: TRBV7-2; CDR3aa: CASQRQGTYEQYF
j_gene: TRBJ2-2; v_gene: TRBV27; CDR3aa: CASSSYTGELFF
j_gene: TRBJ2-6; v_gene: TRBV19; CDR3aa: CASRPEARVIAGANVLTF
j_gene: TRBJ1-1; v_gene: TRBV27; CDR3aa: CASRGHNNMNTEAFF
j_gene: TRBJ2-1; v_gene: TRBV7-9; CDR3aa: CASSLTIRFTYNEQFF
j_gene: TRBJ2-3; v_gene: TRBV6-5; CDR3aa: CASKGAGLPDTQYF
j_gene: TRBJ2-5; v_gene: TRBV4-2; CDR3aa: CASSQSAGEETQYF
j_gene: TRBJ1-2; v_gene: TRBV6-5; CDR3aa: CASTRGGYGYTF
j_gene: TRBJ2-3; v_gene: TRBV7-9; CDR3aa: CASSLDKAASTDTQYF
j_gene: TRBJ2-6; v_gene: TRBV11-3; CDR3aa: CASSFISGANVLTF
j_gene: TRBJ2-3; v_gene: TRBV27; CDR3aa: CASSSNSYTDTQYF
j_gene: TRBJ2-7; v_gene: TRBV7-2; CDR3aa: CASSLESGTSGYEQYF
j_gene: TRBJ2-7; v_gene: TRBV30; CDR3aa: CAWGGLAGFEQYF
j_gene: TRBJ2-7; v_gene: TRBV4-1; CDR3aa: CASSPAGLADYEQYF
j_gene: TRBJ1-6; v_gene: TRBV6-1; CDR3aa: CASSEAWESPLHF
j_gene: TRBJ1-4; v_gene: TRBV2; CDR3aa: CASTGETNEKLFF
j_gene: TRBJ1-5; v_gene: TRBV7-8; CDR3aa: CASSLGRGDDQPQHF
j_gene: TRBJ2-1; v_gene: TRBV7-9; CDR3aa: CASSSRTDQPGNEQFF
j_gene: TRBJ1-1; v_gene: TRBV6-5; CDR3aa: CASSYFGQGNEAFF
j_gene: TRBJ1-3; v_gene: TRBV5-4; CDR3aa: CASSLVGAASGNTIYF
j_gene: TRBJ2-3; v_gene: TRBV19; CDR3aa: CASSTLDRDRTDTQYF
j_gene: TRBJ1-5; v_gene: TRBV7-8; CDR3aa: CASSSGTGTSGQPQHF
j_gene: TRBJ1-5; v_gene: TRBV4-1; CDR3aa: CASSQDRGSNNQPQHF
j_gene: TRBJ2-2; v_gene: TRBV28; CDR3aa: CASSRRQGNGELFF
j_gene: TRBJ2-7; v_gene: TRBV10-3; CDR3aa: CAIRGDSSYEQYF
j_gene: TRBJ2-2; v_gene: TRBV9; CDR3aa: CASSEGLAVGGTGELFF
j_gene: TRBJ2-7; v_gene: TRBV5-1; CDR3aa: CASSFREGLYEQYF
j_gene: TRBJ2-1; v_gene: TRBV30; CDR3aa: CACRPTSYYNEQFF
j_gene: TRBJ1-1; v_gene: TRBV14; CDR3aa: CASSQDGPLGAFF
j_gene: TRBJ2-7; v_gene: TRBV11-2; CDR3aa: CASSPSVGLAYEQYF
j_gene: TRBJ2-3; v_gene: TRBV9; CDR3aa: CASSVAPGATDTQYF
j_gene: TRBJ1-5; v_gene: TRBV6-5; CDR3aa: CASSVGTGGPQPQHF